The 25 T cell receptor beta chains listed next were all sequenced from one sample in a study of early T cells in non-severe SARS-CoV-2 infection. TCRdb reprocessed the 5' RACE reads with MiXCR, giving one entry per CDR3 protein. The profile covers over 25,000 distinct CDR3 sequences, with roughly 4.3% appearing a single time and 6% to 6.5% taken by the ten largest. The sample consisted of whole blood. These receptors all come from an adult who was a healthcare worker with PCR-confirmed SARS-CoV-2 infection or an uninfected control (not recorded which).

There are many counts of this clonotype. The rearrangement joins TRBV4-1 to TRBJ1-5; D perhaps matches TRBD1 (6 bases). The CDR3 has 15 amino acids. From germline, CDR1 is MGHRA and CDR2 YSYEKL. V was trimmed by 4 bases and J by 3 bases, leaving 13 bases between them. The CDR3 region has the DNA TGCGCCAGCAGCCTCCTCGACAGGCCCAATCAGCCCCAGCATTTT. Translating it yields CASSLLDRPNQPQHF.

The chain couples TRBV18 to TRBJ2-1; 8 bases are shared with TRBD2. The V segment lost 3 bases and the J segment 3 bases; nucleotides outside the gene matches: 10. Germline V gene data show CDR1 as KGHSH and CDR2 as LQKENI. The CDR3 covers 17 residues. The CDR3 sequence is CASSPATAGVDYNEQFF. DNA of the CDR3: TGTGCCAGCTCACCCGCCACAGCGGGAGTGGACTACAATGAGCAGTTCTTC.

This clonotype was counted ten times or more. The chain couples TRBV2 to TRBJ1-4; D unclear. Trimming left V 0 bases short and J 6 bases short, with 2 bases between. Per germline, CDR1 SNHLY and CDR2 FYNNEI. CDR3 length: 12 amino acids. CDR3 amino acids: CASSEADEKLFF. DNA for the CDR3: TGTGCCAGCAGTGAAGCGGATGAAAAACTGTTTTTT.

This clonotype came up many times. V usage is TRBV20-1 and J usage is TRBJ1-1, with D unresolved. V lost 0 bases to trimming and J lost 11 bases, with 19 bases between them. Germline CDR1 DFQATT, CDR2 SNEGSKA (reference sequence). CDR3 length: 14 amino acids. The CDR3 DNA reads TGCAGTGCTAGAGACCCGGGAGGACTAAGTGGGGCTTTCTTT. This sequence encodes CSARDPGGLSGAFF.

This clonotype was seen repeatedly, ten times or more. The V gene is TRBV7-8, the J gene TRBJ1-1; D is unclear. The CDR3 length is 14 residues. Germline assignment: CDR1 SGHVS and CDR2 FQNEAQ. Between the trimmed V and J ends, which lost 2 bases and 2 bases, there was a span of 9 bases. In DNA, the CDR3 is TGTGCCAGCAGCTTATGGACTACCAACACTGAAGCTTTCTTT. This gives the protein CASSLWTTNTEAFF.

At least ten counts were recorded for this clonotype. The rearrangement uses TRBV6-1 and TRBJ1-2; the match to TRBD1 covers 7 bases. The V and J ends lost 5 bases and 2 bases, in that order; junction bases with no gene match: 8. This CDR3 is built from 15 residues. Looked up from germline, CDR1 is MNHNS and CDR2 is SASEGT. This chain's CDR3 is CASSPEPTGNYGYTF. The CDR3 DNA reads as TGTGCCAGCAGTCCCGAGCCGACAGGGAACTATGGCTACACCTTC.

This clonotype has a count of ten or more. The rearrangement uses TRBV7-2 and TRBJ2-4; TRBD1 agrees at 8 bases. The germline gives CDR1 SGHTA, CDR2 FQGNSA. The CDR3 extends over 17 amino acids. V shed 0 bases, J shed 3 bases, and the junction held 7 bases outside the gene matches. The CDR3 nucleotides are TGTGCCAGCAGCTTAGCGCAGGGGGCGCTTGGCAAAAACATTCAGTACTTC. Protein: CASSLAQGALGKNIQYF.

This chain uses TRBV6-2 or TRBV6-3 with TRBJ2-1; tentatively, D is TRBD2 (5 bases). Germline CDR1 and CDR2: MNHEY and SVGEGT. Trimming removed 6 bases from V and 4 bases from J, with 19 bases in between. The length of the CDR3 is 16 residues. In DNA, the CDR3 is TGTGCCAGCAGCTTTTTAGGCCCCAGACTATACAATGAGCAGTTCTTC. This translates into CASSFLGPRLYNEQFF.

This clonotype appeared many times. The chain is built from TRBV7-9 and TRBJ2-7, with 10 bases fitting TRBD2. This CDR3 has 12 amino acids. Germline CDR1 reads SEHNR; CDR2 reads FQNEAQ (reference sequence). Germline trimming cut 5 bases from V and 7 bases from J; bases unmatched to any gene: 2. CDR3 nucleotide sequence: TGTGCCAGCAGCCAGACTAGCGGGGAGCAGTACTTC. It codes for CASSQTSGEQYF.

The table lists this clonotype with many counts. The rearrangement uses TRBV13 and TRBJ2-7; D not resolved. Deletions cut 6 bases from V and 7 bases from J, with 22 bases between. The CDR3 is 15 residues long. Per germline, CDR1 PRHDT and CDR2 FYEKMQ (reference sequence). The CDR3 is CASSPSNLVSREQYF. DNA of the CDR3: TGTGCCAGCAGTCCTTCCAACTTAGTCTCGCGAGAGCAGTACTTC.

The chain couples TRBV2 to TRBJ2-2; a possible D gene is TRBD1 (7 bases). Trimming pared 8 bases from V and 2 bases from J, leaving 15 bases between. The length of the CDR3 is 15 residues. Germline loops: CDR1 SNHLY, CDR2 FYNNEI. CDR3 coding DNA: TGTGCCAGCCGCCGGCAGGGGGGCAACACCGGGGAGCTGTTTTTT. It is translated as CASRRQGGNTGELFF.

This clonotype has a handful of counts. The CDR3: CAWGRGWGNQPQHF. CDR3 DNA: TGTGCCTGGGGCAGGGGATGGGGCAATCAGCCCCAGCATTTT. V gene TRBV30 combines with J gene TRBJ1-5; D is perhaps TRBD1 (6 bases). Trimming pared 5 bases from V and 2 bases from J, leaving 13 bases between. Germline CDR1 is GTSNPN and CDR2 is SVGIG (reference sequence). The CDR3 has 14 residues.

This clonotype was counted at least ten times. This chain links TRBV4-2 with TRBJ2-6; 12 positions match TRBD1. V lost 4 bases, J lost 3 bases, and 13 bases stayed unmatched. The CDR3 has 20 amino acids. Per germline, CDR1 LGHNA and CDR2 YNFKEQ. The chain's CDR3 is CASSLRGQGAHPGGANVLTF. As DNA, the CDR3 is TGTGCCAGCAGCCTCAGGGGACAGGGGGCGCATCCTGGTGGGGCCAACGTCCTGACTTTC.

This clonotype occurred a few times. The chain has TRBV18 and TRBJ2-2; perhaps TRBD1 as D (6 bases). This CDR3 spans 15 amino acids. Germline V gives CDR1 KGHSH, CDR2 LQKENI. Between the trimmed V and J ends, which lost 5 bases and 2 bases, there was a span of 12 bases. CDR3 residues: CASSTKQGNTGELFF. CDR3 in DNA: TGTGCCAGCTCAACCAAACAGGGAAACACCGGGGAGCTGTTTTTT.

Ten or more counts support this clonotype. The CDR3 is CASSSLAGTNTGELFF. CDR3 nucleotides: TGTGCCAGCTCAAGTCTAGCGGGGACGAACACCGGGGAGCTGTTTTTT. The chain links TRBV18 to TRBJ2-2; TRBD2 aligns across 9 bases. The CDR3 spans 16 residues. The V and J ends lost 5 bases and 0 bases, in that order; junction bases with no gene match: 4. Germline V gene sequence: CDR1 KGHSH, CDR2 LQKENI.

The gene calls are TRBV5-8 and TRBJ2-7; maybe TRBD1 (6 bases). Germline CDR1 and CDR2: SGHTS and YDEGEE. This CDR3 spans 15 amino acids. The germline V and J ends were trimmed by 3 bases and 0 bases, with 13 bases remaining between them. Here the CDR3 DNA reads TGTGCCAGCAGCTACGTGCAGGGGAGCTCCTACGAGCAGTACTTC. Translation gives CASSYVQGSSYEQYF.

By proportion, this clonotype is medium-sized. The chain links TRBV9 to TRBJ2-7, with 8 bases lining up with TRBD2. Looked up from germline, CDR1 is SGDLS and CDR2 is YYNGEE. The V gene end was trimmed by 0 bases and the J gene end by 3 bases; junction bases not matched to a gene: 5. CDR3 length: 15 residues. The CDR3 nucleotides read TGTGCCAGCAGCGTAGGTGTTAGCGGGGTCTACGAGCAGTACTTC. Translated, it gives CASSVGVSGVYEQYF.

The CDR3, as DNA: TGTGCCAGCATGGGACTTCAACACACAGATACGCAGTATTTT. Residues: CASMGLQHTDTQYF. The gene calls are TRBV5-6 and TRBJ2-3, with a possible D match to TRBD2 (6 bases). The CDR3 length is 14 residues. CDR1 SGHDT and CDR2 YYEEEE come from the germline V gene. The ends were cut back, 6 bases at V and 2 bases at J, with 13 bases in the middle.

The J gene is TRBJ2-4, the V gene TRBV11-2, with D tentatively TRBD1 (6 bases). With 5 bases removed from V and 2 bases from J, the gap between germline ends came to 16 bases. From germline, CDR1 is SGHAT and CDR2 FQNNGV. This CDR3 is 16 amino acids long. The CDR3 reads CASSTGTSATKNIQYF. The CDR3 DNA reads TGTGCCAGCAGCACCGGGACATCAGCGACCAAAAACATTCAGTACTTC. Filled out from reference TRBV11-2 and TRBJ2-4, the complete variable domain reads EAGVAQSPRYKIIEKRQSVAFWCNPISGHATLYWYQQILGQGPKLLIQFQNNGVVDDSQLPKDRFSAERLKGVDSTLKIQPAKLEDSAVYLCASSTGTSATKNIQYFGAGTRLSVL.

This clonotype occurred many times. This chain connects TRBV27 to TRBJ1-6; perhaps TRBD1 as D (5 bases). CDR3 length: 15 residues. Looked up from germline, CDR1 is MNHEY and CDR2 is SMNVEV (reference sequence). The germline V and J ends were trimmed by 2 bases and 10 bases, with 15 bases remaining between them. The CDR3 here is CASSLKPGTESPLHF. The CDR3 DNA reads as TGTGCCAGCAGTTTAAAGCCCGGGACTGAATCACCCCTCCACTTT.

The chain is built from TRBV6-1 and TRBJ1-5; D is undetermined. This CDR3 has 12 amino acids. The V and J ends lost 2 bases and 9 bases respectively, with 8 bases between them. Germline CDR1 reads MNHNS; CDR2 reads SASEGT. This CDR3 is CASSEQPGPQHF. The DNA for the CDR3 is TGTGCCAGCAGTGAACAACCCGGGCCCCAGCATTTT.

The table lists this clonotype with a few counts. The chain couples TRBV2 to TRBJ1-2; weak D call: TRBD1 (5 bases). Germline assignment: CDR1 SNHLY and CDR2 FYNNEI. V was cut by 4 bases and J by 4 bases, with 13 bases left in between. The length of the CDR3 is 14 residues. In DNA form, the CDR3 reads TGTGCCAGCAGTGTCCCGGGACTCTCCTATGGCTACACCTTC. Encoded protein: CASSVPGLSYGYTF.

This clonotype showed up many times. The chain employs TRBV10-2 and TRBJ1-1; the D gene is possibly TRBD1 (5 bases). CDR1 is WSHSY and CDR2 is SAAADI in the germline V gene. The CDR3 loop spans 16 amino acids. The V gene lost 2 bases and the J gene lost 1 base, with 14 bases spanning the gap. The CDR3 nucleotides read TGCGCCAGCAGTGAGATCGGGGGGTTCCAGAACACTGAAGCTTTCTTT. This gives the protein CASSEIGGFQNTEAFF.

This clonotype was found many times. This rearrangement joins TRBV10-3 to TRBJ1-1; possibly TRBD1 for D (5 bases). Germline-derived CDR1 and CDR2 are ENHRY and SYGVKD. There are 14 residues in the CDR3. Trimming pared 0 bases from V and 8 bases from J, leaving 13 bases between. The CDR3 loop is CAISESPGVGEAFF. In nucleotides, the CDR3 is TGTGCCATCAGTGAGTCGCCGGGGGTCGGAGAAGCTTTCTTT.

Ten or more counts support this clonotype. V is TRBV5-4 and J is TRBJ1-4, with TRBD1 as a possible D gene (5 bases). V was cut by 0 bases and J by 4 bases, with 10 bases left in between. The CDR3 is 15 residues long. Germline V gene sequence: CDR1 SGHNT, CDR2 YYREEE (reference sequence). The DNA for the CDR3 is TGTGCCAGCAGCTTGGCGGGACGGATTAATGAAAAACTGTTTTTT. Its protein product is CASSLAGRINEKLFF.